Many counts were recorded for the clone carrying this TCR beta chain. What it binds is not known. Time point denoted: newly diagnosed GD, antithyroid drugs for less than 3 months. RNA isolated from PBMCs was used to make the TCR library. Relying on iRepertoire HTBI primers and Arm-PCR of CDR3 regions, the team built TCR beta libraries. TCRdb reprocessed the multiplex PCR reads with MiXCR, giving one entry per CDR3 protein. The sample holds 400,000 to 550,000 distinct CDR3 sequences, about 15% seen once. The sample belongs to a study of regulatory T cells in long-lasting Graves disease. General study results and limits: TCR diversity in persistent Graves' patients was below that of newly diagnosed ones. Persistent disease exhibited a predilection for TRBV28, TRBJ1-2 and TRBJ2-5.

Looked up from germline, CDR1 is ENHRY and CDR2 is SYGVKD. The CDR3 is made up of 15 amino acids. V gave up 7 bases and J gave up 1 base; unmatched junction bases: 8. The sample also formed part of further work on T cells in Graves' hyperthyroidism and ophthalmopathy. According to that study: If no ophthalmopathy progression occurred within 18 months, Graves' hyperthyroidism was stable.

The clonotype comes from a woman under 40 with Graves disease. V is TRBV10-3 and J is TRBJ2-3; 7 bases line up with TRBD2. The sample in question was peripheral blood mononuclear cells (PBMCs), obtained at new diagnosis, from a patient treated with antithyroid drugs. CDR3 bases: TGTGCCATCACTTCGGGTACTAGCGGCACAGATACGCAGTATTTT. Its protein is CAITSGTSGTDTQYF.